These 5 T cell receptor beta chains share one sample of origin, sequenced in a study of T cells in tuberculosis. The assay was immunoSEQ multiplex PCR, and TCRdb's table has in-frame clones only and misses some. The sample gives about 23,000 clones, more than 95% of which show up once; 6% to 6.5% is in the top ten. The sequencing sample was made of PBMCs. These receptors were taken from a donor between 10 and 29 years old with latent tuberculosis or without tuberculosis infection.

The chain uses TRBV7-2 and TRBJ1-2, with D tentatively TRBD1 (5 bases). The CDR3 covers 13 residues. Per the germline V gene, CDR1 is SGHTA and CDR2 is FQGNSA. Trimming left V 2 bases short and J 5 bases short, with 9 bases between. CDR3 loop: CASSLSAGYGYTF. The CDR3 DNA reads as TGTGCCAGCAGCTTATCCGCAGGGTATGGCTACACCTTC.

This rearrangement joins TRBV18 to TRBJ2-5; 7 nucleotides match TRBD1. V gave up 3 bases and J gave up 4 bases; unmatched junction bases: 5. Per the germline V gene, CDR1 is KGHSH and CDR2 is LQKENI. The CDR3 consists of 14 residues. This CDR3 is CASSPRTGPETQYF. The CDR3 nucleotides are TGTGCCAGCTCACCGAGGACAGGACCAGAGACCCAGTACTTC.

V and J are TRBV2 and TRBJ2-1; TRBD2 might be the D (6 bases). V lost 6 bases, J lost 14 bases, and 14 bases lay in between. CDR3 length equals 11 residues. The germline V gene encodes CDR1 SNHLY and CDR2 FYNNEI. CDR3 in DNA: TGTGCCAGCAGCTTAGGGACTTTTAAGTTCTTC. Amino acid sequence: CASSLGTFKFF.

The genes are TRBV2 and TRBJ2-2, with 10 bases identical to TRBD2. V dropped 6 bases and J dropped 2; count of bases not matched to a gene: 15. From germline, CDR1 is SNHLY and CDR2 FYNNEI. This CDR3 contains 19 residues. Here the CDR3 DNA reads TGTGCCAGCAGGAGGTTGGCAGCGGGAGGGATTTTTAACACCGGGGAGCTGTTTTTT. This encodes CASRRLAAGGIFNTGELFF.

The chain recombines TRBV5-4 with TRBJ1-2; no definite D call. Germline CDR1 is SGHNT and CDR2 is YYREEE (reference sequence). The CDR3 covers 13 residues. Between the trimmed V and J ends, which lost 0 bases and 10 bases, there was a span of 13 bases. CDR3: CASSLARVPYYTF. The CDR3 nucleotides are TGTGCCAGCAGCTTGGCCCGAGTCCCCTACTACACCTTC.